The clone carrying this TCR beta chain was recorded many times. What it binds is not known. The sample belongs to a study of early T cells in non-severe SARS-CoV-2 infection. Study-level findings and limits: Missing private and CD4 specificities, VDJdb matching favored anti-spike CD8 responses.

The germline V gene encodes CDR1 MDHEN and CDR2 SYDVKM. The V and J ends lost 5 bases and 6 bases respectively, with 23 bases between them. The CDR3 is 16 amino acids. Unique molecular identifier tags were affixed to discrete cDNA molecules. MiXCR, applied by TCRdb to the 5' RACE reads, yields one record per CDR3 protein. The table lists tens of thousands of distinct CDR3 sequences, 5.5% to 7.5% of them singletons, with 12% in the top ten. The specimen was whole blood. This receptor was taken from an adult who was a healthcare worker with PCR-confirmed SARS-CoV-2 infection or an uninfected control (not recorded which). The V call is TRBV28, the J call TRBJ2-7; possible D gene TRBD1, 7 bases. The DNA of the CDR3 is TGTGCCAGCAGTACGGACCGACAGGGAGGATTGGGCGAGCAGTACTTC. This translates into CASSTDRQGGLGEQYF.